The present T cell receptor beta chain was sequenced within a study of glioma-infiltrating T cells after dendritic cell vaccination. Whole-study context: At biweekly intervals, patients got three intradermal dendritic cell vaccine injections.

CDR3 length: 11 amino acids. Germline CDR1 MNHNY, CDR2 SVGAGI (reference sequence). V lost 8 bases and J 9 bases, leaving 13 bases between the germline ends. The data were produced by immunoSEQ multiplex PCR, yet TCRdb's version contains in-frame clones alone and is incomplete. The sample holds about 50,000 clones, approximately 91% seen once. Described time point: after dendritic cell vaccination, including at tumor progression/relapse. Sequencing was performed on blood, taken after dendritic cell vaccination. V is TRBV6-6 and J is TRBJ1-2; D unresolved. The TCR comes from a human donor with glioblastoma. CDR3 sequence (DNA): TGTGCCAGCGCCGTGGGGAGGAGCTACACCTTC. Translated, it gives CASAVGRSYTF.